This T cell receptor beta chain appears in the sequencing data of a study of blood T cell repertoires in COVID-19. Study overall: Specimens from acute and convalescent COVID-19 originated in the United States, Italy and Spain. The analysed material was cDNA or gDNA that came from T cells, B-cell-depleted T cells, or PBMCs.

In the original workflow: Cell counts per sample came from amplifying reference gene primers. Profiling relied on immunoSEQ multiplex PCR, and the TCRdb table lists in-frame clones only, not all of them. The V and J calls and clone size are taken from that table; D and trimming were inferred from the DNA. The table records 130,000 to 150,000 clones, 87% of them present only once. This CDR3 spans 14 amino acids. Germline V gene lookup returns CDR1 SGHRS and CDR2 YFSETQ. Trimming cost V 5 bases and J 5 bases; bases outside gene matches: 4. The sequenced sample was peripheral blood. V and J are TRBV5-1 and TRBJ1-4; 9 nucleotides line up with TRBD1. The TCR was taken from a woman aged 40 to 55 with acute or convalescent COVID-19. CDR3 coding DNA: TGCGCCAGCAGTTGGACAGGGGAAAATGAAAAACTGTTTTTT. It encodes CASSWTGENEKLFF.